What follows describes a single T cell receptor (beta chain). As yet, its antigen is unknown. The CDR3 runs to 16 residues. The ends were cut back, 0 bases at V and 8 bases at J, with 18 bases in the middle. The germline V gene encodes CDR1 SGDLS and CDR2 YYNGEE. The sample belongs to a study of radiotherapy plus CTLA-4 blockade in lung cancer. As for the study in general: Objective responses were recorded in roughly 20% of patients, with disease control recorded in 25% to 40%.

Study conclusions and caveats: TCR clones from tumors expanded in blood after radiotherapy plus ipilimumab. In blood, early T cell clone dynamics reportedly predicted response best, together with interferon-beta.

Only in-frame clones appear in the TCRdb table, and some are missing; sequencing was by immunoSEQ multiplex PCR. The repertoire includes about 64,000 clones, approximately 70% of them detected once, and about 9% sits in the top ten. Focal radiation plus CTLA-4 blockade with ipilimumab was given to patients with chemo-refractory metastatic non-small-cell lung cancer. The starting material was peripheral blood, obtained from a patient treated with radiotherapy plus ipilimumab. The rearrangement joins TRBV9 to TRBJ2-1, with D tentatively TRBD2 (6 bases). The sequence was collected from a human donor with non-small cell lung cancer whose response to radiotherapy plus ipilimumab could not be evaluated. CDR3 loop: CASSVGVLGEADEQFF. CDR3 bases: TGTGCCAGCAGCGTAGGGGTTCTGGGGGAGGCTGATGAGCAGTTCTTC.